This T cell receptor (beta chain) was recovered during a study of shared clonotypes between healthy human individuals. Study-level results: Among several donors, approximately 5% of naive CD4 clonotypes were found in common.

Data came from immunoSEQ multiplex PCR; TCRdb stores just in-frame clones and leaves some out. The sample includes some 790,000 clones, 72% of them seen just once. The CDR3 covers 13 residues. The V end lost 1 base, the J end lost 4 bases, and 7 bases lay between the germline ends. Germline CDR1 and CDR2: MDHEN and SYDVKM. As regards this clone: The antigen remains unidentified. The same CDR3 can be traced to other DNA sequences in this sample.

Sequencing was carried out using memory CD4+ T cells sorted from blood. Subset in this sample: CD45RA-negative fraction. V is TRBV28 and J is TRBJ1-2; unclear D gene. The sequence came from a woman aged 25 to 39 in good health. The CDR3 reads CASSLSGGYGYTF. The CDR3 nucleotides read TGTGCCAGCAGTTTATCGGGCGGCTATGGCTACACCTTC.